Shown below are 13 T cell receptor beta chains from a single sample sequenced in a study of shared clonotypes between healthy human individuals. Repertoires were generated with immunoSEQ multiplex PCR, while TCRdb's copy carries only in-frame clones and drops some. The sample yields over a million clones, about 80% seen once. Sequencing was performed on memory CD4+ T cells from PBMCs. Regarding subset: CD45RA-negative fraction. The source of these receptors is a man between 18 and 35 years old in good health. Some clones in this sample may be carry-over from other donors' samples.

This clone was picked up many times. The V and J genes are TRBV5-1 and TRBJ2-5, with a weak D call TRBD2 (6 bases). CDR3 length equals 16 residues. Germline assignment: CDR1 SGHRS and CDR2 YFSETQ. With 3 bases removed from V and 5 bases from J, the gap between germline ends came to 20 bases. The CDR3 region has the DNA TGCGCCAGCAGCTCTACTGGCGGGGAAATCGTCGAGACCCAGTACTTC. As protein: CASSSTGGEIVETQYF.

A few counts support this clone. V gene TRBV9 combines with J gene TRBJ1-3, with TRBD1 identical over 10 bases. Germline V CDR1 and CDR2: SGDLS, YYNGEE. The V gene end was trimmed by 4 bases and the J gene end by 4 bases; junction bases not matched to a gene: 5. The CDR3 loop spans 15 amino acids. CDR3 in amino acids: CASSPDRGLGNTIYF. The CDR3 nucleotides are TGTGCCAGCAGCCCCGACAGGGGGCTCGGAAACACCATATATTTT.

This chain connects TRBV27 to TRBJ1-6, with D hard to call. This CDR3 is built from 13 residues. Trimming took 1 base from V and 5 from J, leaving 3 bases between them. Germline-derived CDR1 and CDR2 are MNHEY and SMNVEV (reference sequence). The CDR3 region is CASSLFHNSPLHF. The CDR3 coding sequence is TGTGCCAGCAGTTTATTCCATAATTCACCCCTCCACTTT.

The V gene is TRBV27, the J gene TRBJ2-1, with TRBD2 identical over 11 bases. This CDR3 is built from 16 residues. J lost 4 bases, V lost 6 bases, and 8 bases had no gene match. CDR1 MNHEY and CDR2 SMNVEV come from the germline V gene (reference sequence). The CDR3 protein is CASRRGTSGLYNEQFF. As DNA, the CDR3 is TGTGCCAGCAGACGTGGGACTAGCGGCTTGTACAATGAGCAGTTCTTC.

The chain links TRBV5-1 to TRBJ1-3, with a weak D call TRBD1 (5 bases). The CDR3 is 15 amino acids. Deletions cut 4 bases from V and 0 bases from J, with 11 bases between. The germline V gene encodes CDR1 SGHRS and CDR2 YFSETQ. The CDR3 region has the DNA TGCGCCAGCAGCATCTCCGGGGCCTCTGGAAACACCATATATTTT. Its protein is CASSISGASGNTIYF.

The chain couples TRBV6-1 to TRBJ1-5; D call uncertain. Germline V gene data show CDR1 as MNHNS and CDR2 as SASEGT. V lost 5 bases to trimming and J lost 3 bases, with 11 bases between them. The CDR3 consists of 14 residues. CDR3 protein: CASSPDNANQPQHF. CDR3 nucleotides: TGTGCCAGCAGTCCCGACAATGCCAATCAGCCCCAGCATTTT.

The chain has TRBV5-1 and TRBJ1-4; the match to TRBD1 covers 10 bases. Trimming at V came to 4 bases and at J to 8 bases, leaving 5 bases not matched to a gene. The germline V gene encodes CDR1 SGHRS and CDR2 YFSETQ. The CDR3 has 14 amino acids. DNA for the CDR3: TGCGCCAGCAGCGGGGGACAGGGGCACGAAAAACTGTTTTTT. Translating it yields CASSGGQGHEKLFF.

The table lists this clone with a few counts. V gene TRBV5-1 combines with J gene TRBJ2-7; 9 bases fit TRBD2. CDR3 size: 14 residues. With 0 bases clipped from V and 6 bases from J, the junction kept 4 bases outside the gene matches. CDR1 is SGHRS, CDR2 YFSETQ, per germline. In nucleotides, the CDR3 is TGCGCCAGCAGCTTGGCAGCGGGAGGTCCCGAGCAGTACTTC. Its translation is CASSLAAGGPEQYF.

The CDR3 DNA is TGTGCCAGCAGCCCGCCGGGACTAGCGGGAGGTACCGGGGAGCTGTTTTTT. It specifies CASSPPGLAGGTGELFF. The J gene is TRBJ2-2, the V gene TRBV7-2; the match to TRBD2 covers 15 bases. Germline CDR1 SGHTA, CDR2 FQGNSA. V was clipped by 5 bases and J by 5 bases; unmatched bases: 6. The CDR3 has 17 residues.

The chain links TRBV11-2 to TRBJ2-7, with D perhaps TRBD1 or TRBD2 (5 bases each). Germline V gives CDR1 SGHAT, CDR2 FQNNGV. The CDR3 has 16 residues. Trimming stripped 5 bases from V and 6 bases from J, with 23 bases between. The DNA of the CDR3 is TGTGCCAGCAGCAGAAGAAATTCTGGGGGAGTGAGCGAGCAGTACTTC. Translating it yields CASSRRNSGGVSEQYF.

CDR3 residues: CASSQDLAGTYEQYF. The CDR3 coding sequence is TGCGCCAGCAGCCAAGATCTAGCGGGAACCTACGAGCAGTACTTC. V and J are TRBV4-3 and TRBJ2-7; 9 bases are shared with TRBD2. Germline V lookup: CDR1 LGHNA, CDR2 YSLEER. The CDR3 has 15 residues. After removal of 0 bases from V and 2 bases from J, the junction contained 2 bases not matched to a gene.

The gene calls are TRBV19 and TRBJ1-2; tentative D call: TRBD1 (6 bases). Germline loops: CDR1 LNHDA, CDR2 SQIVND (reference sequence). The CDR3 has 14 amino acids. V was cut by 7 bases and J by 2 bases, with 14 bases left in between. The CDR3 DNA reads TGTGCCAGTACGCGGACAGCAGTCAACTATGGCTACACCTTC. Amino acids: CASTRTAVNYGYTF.

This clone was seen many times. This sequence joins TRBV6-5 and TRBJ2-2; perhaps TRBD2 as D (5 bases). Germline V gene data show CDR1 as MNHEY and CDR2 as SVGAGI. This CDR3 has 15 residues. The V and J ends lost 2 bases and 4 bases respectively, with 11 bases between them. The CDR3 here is CASSYDLAGTGELFF. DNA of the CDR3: TGTGCCAGCAGTTACGACCTAGCTGGCACCGGGGAGCTGTTTTTT.